Listed below are T cell receptor beta chains from one sample, sequenced in a study of regulatory T cells in long-lasting Graves disease. TCRdb used MiXCR to reprocess the multiplex PCR reads, holding one entry per CDR3 protein. The sample yields roughly 400,000 distinct CDR3 sequences, approximately 15% seen once. These records were also assigned to another study, of T cells in Graves' hyperthyroidism and ophthalmopathy.

The sample was peripheral blood mononuclear cells (PBMCs), taken at new diagnosis, from a patient treated with antithyroid drugs. These receptors were taken from a woman in her thirties or forties with Graves disease. CDR3s include the opening cysteine and the closing phenylalanine or tryptophan. Fields, in order: D gene, clone size, V gene, J gene, CDR3 protein, CDR3 DNA. A D gene is named only where the DNA matches it firmly. Expanded clones are given a class, and other clones once, few, many or no size at all.

d_call: TRBD2
clone_size: many
v_call: TRBV7-9
j_call: TRBJ2-1
cdr3_aa: CATQSSGRFGNEQFF
cdr3_nt: TGTGCCACCCAGTCCAGCGGGAGGTTTGGGAATGAGCAGTTCTTC

d_call: NA
clone_size: many
v_call: TRBV19
j_call: TRBJ1-4
cdr3_aa: CASSILDSPSTNEKLFF
cdr3_nt: TGTGCCAGTAGTATATTGGACAGTCCTAGCACTAATGAAAAACTGTTTTTT

d_call: TRBD1
clone_size: many
v_call: TRBV2
j_call: TRBJ2-1
cdr3_aa: CASSTGQGINEQFF
cdr3_nt: TGTGCCAGCAGTACCGGACAGGGTATCAATGAGCAGTTCTTC

d_call: TRBD2
clone_size: NA
v_call: TRBV5-1
j_call: TRBJ2-3
cdr3_aa: CASSLTMTSGSTDTQYF
cdr3_nt: TGCGCCAGCAGCCTAACCATGACTAGCGGGTCCACAGATACGCAGTATTTT

d_call: TRBD2
clone_size: NA
v_call: TRBV10-3
j_call: TRBJ2-5
cdr3_aa: CAISLGLAGGETQYF
cdr3_nt: TGTGCCATCAGCCTGGGACTAGCGGGAGGAGAGACCCAGTACTTC

d_call: TRBD2
clone_size: many
v_call: TRBV30
j_call: TRBJ2-7
cdr3_aa: CAWEDASGSFSYEQYF
cdr3_nt: TGTGCCTGGGAGGATGCTAGCGGGTCCTTCTCCTACGAGCAGTACTTC

d_call: NA
clone_size: many
v_call: TRBV11-2
j_call: TRBJ2-1
cdr3_aa: CASSFSGGNYNEQFF
cdr3_nt: TGTGCCAGCAGCTTCTCAGGAGGGAACTACAATGAGCAGTTCTTC

d_call: NA
clone_size: NA
v_call: TRBV3-1
j_call: TRBJ2-5
cdr3_aa: CASSQEVGWGSQETQYF
cdr3_nt: TGTGCCAGCAGCCAAGAGGTCGGCTGGGGAAGCCAAGAGACCCAGTACTTC

d_call: TRBD1
clone_size: many
v_call: TRBV2
j_call: TRBJ2-7
cdr3_aa: CASSEGQGITYEQYF
cdr3_nt: TGTGCCAGCAGTGAAGGACAGGGGATTACCTACGAGCAGTACTTC

d_call: NA
clone_size: NA
v_call: TRBV20-1
j_call: TRBJ1-2
cdr3_aa: CSASGENNYGYIF
cdr3_nt: TGCAGTGCTAGCGGGGAAAATAACTATGGCTACATCTTC

d_call: TRBD2
clone_size: many
v_call: TRBV10-3
j_call: TRBJ2-5
cdr3_aa: CAISESTSKETQYF
cdr3_nt: TGTGCCATCAGTGAGTCGACTAGCAAAGAGACCCAGTACTTC

d_call: NA
clone_size: many
v_call: TRBV24-1
j_call: TRBJ2-3
cdr3_aa: CATSDLGGGPSTDTQYF
cdr3_nt: TGTGCCACCAGTGATTTAGGGGGAGGGCCCTCGACAGATACGCAGTATTTT

d_call: TRBD2
clone_size: NA
v_call: TRBV2
j_call: TRBJ2-1
cdr3_aa: CASREGLAGVGANEQFF
cdr3_nt: TGTGCCAGCAGGGAGGGACTAGCGGGAGTAGGGGCGAATGAGCAGTTCTTC

d_call: NA
clone_size: NA
v_call: TRBV11-3
j_call: TRBJ2-2
cdr3_aa: CASSLRRGWEFAGELFF
cdr3_nt: TGTGCCAGCAGCCTTAGGAGGGGGTGGGAGTTTGCCGGGGAGCTGTTTTTT

d_call: TRBD1
clone_size: few
v_call: TRBV9
j_call: TRBJ1-2
cdr3_aa: CASSVVGQGDGYTF
cdr3_nt: TGTGCCAGCAGCGTAGTGGGACAGGGTGATGGCTACACCTTC

d_call: TRBD2
clone_size: NA
v_call: TRBV19
j_call: TRBJ2-1
cdr3_aa: CASSIEGGGYNEQFF
cdr3_nt: TGTGCCAGTAGTATAGAGGGCGGGGGCTACAATGAGCAGTTCTTC

d_call: NA
clone_size: many
v_call: TRBV6-5
j_call: TRBJ1-2
cdr3_aa: CASSWVSNYGYTF
cdr3_nt: TGTGCCAGCAGTTGGGTCAGCAACTATGGCTACACCTTC

d_call: TRBD1
clone_size: NA
v_call: TRBV6-2/TRBV6-3
j_call: TRBJ2-1
cdr3_aa: CASKILRTGDHEQFF
cdr3_nt: TGTGCCAGCAAAATCCTGAGGACAGGGGATCATGAGCAGTTCTTC

d_call: NA
clone_size: NA
v_call: TRBV10-3
j_call: TRBJ2-7
cdr3_aa: CAISESMSTGTYEQYF
cdr3_nt: TGTGCCATCAGTGAGTCAATGTCTACAGGGACCTACGAGCAGTACTTC

d_call: NA
clone_size: many
v_call: TRBV12-3/TRBV12-4
j_call: TRBJ2-1
cdr3_aa: CASSLIGYEQFF
cdr3_nt: TGTGCCAGCAGTCTGATTGGGTATGAGCAGTTCTTC

d_call: NA
clone_size: many
v_call: TRBV3-1
j_call: TRBJ2-5
cdr3_aa: CASSPDAVAETQYF
cdr3_nt: TGTGCCAGCAGCCCCGATGCCGTTGCAGAGACCCAGTACTTC

d_call: NA
clone_size: few
v_call: TRBV5-1
j_call: TRBJ2-7
cdr3_aa: CASSLEGGSSEYYEQYF
cdr3_nt: TGCGCCAGCAGCTTGGAAGGGGGATCTAGCGAGTACTACGAGCAGTACTTC

d_call: TRBD1
clone_size: many
v_call: TRBV11-2
j_call: TRBJ2-1
cdr3_aa: CASSYLGTGAYEQFF
cdr3_nt: TGTGCCAGCAGCTACCTTGGGACAGGGGCGTATGAGCAGTTCTTC

d_call: NA
clone_size: few
v_call: TRBV14
j_call: TRBJ1-2
cdr3_aa: CASSQVKGVLGGYTF
cdr3_nt: TGTGCCAGCAGCCAAGTGAAGGGGGTATTAGGAGGCTACACCTTC

d_call: NA
clone_size: NA
v_call: TRBV5-5
j_call: TRBJ2-3
cdr3_aa: CASSLYRVNTDTQYF
cdr3_nt: TGTGCCAGCAGCTTGTACAGGGTAAACACAGATACGCAGTATTTT

d_call: TRBD2
clone_size: many
v_call: TRBV20-1
j_call: TRBJ2-3
cdr3_aa: CSARELAAGTDTQYF
cdr3_nt: TGCAGTGCTAGAGAACTAGCGGCGGGTACAGATACGCAGTATTTT

d_call: TRBD2
clone_size: NA
v_call: TRBV19
j_call: TRBJ2-1
cdr3_aa: CASKDGAGGSGEQFF
cdr3_nt: TGTGCCAGTAAGGACGGAGCGGGAGGGTCTGGTGAGCAGTTCTTC

d_call: NA
clone_size: many
v_call: TRBV2
j_call: TRBJ2-3
cdr3_aa: CASSDHNLADTQYF
cdr3_nt: TGTGCCAGCAGTGATCACAACTTAGCAGATACGCAGTATTTT

d_call: NA
clone_size: many
v_call: TRBV7-2
j_call: TRBJ2-1
cdr3_aa: CASSFVQSEQFF
cdr3_nt: TGTGCCAGCAGCTTCGTACAGAGTGAGCAGTTCTTC